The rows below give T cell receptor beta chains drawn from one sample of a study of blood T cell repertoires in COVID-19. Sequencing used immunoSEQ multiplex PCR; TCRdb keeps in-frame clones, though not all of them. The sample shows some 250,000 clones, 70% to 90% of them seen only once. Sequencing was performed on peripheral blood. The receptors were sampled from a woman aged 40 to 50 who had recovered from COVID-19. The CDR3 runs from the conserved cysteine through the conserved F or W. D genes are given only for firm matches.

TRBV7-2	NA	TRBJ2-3	CASSLWGADTQYF	TGTGCCAGCAGCCTCTGGGGGGCAGATACGCAGTATTTT
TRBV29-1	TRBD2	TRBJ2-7	CSVEGLAGGDYEQYF	TGCAGCGTTGAAGGCCTAGCGGGAGGCGACTACGAGCAGTACTTC
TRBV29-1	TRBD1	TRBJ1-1	CSGWDRGLNTEAFF	TGCAGCGGATGGGACAGGGGGCTGAACACTGAAGCTTTCTTT
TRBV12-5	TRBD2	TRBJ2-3	CASGPLAGGWNTQYF	TGTGCTAGTGGTCCCTTAGCGGGAGGGTGGAATACGCAGTATTTT
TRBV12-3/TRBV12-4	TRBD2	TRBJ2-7	CASSPGGGEQYF	TGTGCCAGCAGTCCCGGGGGGGGCGAGCAGTACTTC
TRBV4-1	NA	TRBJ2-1	CASSHHFPLAAKGYEQFF	TGCGCCAGCAGCCACCACTTCCCCTTAGCGGCCAAGGGTTATGAGCAGTTCTTC
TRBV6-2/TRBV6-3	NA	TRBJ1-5	CASSYLGSSYSNQPQHF	TGTGCCAGCAGTTACCTAGGGTCTAGCTATAGCAATCAGCCCCAGCATTTT
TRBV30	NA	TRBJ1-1	CAWSVLWTDEAFF	TGTGCCTGGAGTGTACTCTGGACAGATGAAGCTTTCTTT
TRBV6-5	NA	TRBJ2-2	CASEGRGNTGELFF	TGTGCCAGCGAAGGGCGGGGGAACACCGGGGAGCTGTTTTTT
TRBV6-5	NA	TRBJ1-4	CASSPRQTNEKLFF	TGTGCCAGCAGCCCCCGACAGACTAATGAAAAACTGTTTTTT